This TCR beta chain originates from a study of cytomegalovirus exposure and HLA in healthy donors. On the study more broadly: There were approximately 80 million unique TCRs (from HLA-typed donors) in an early data release.

This CDR3 is built from 14 residues. In germline, CDR1 is SGDLS, CDR2 YYNGEE. V was clipped by 0 bases and J by 0 bases, with 7 bases between them. Study-wide results and limits: Later analysis demonstrated an association between a missense DCLRE1C variant and TCR beta V- and J-gene trimming. An analysis that was carried out later associated 15,000 to 20,000 TCR beta sequences with HLA alleles at 0.05 false discovery rate.

Note on this clone: Its specificity is not known.

The PCR contained 60 Vbeta and 13 Jbeta primers. This table comes from immunoSEQ multiplex PCR, and its TCRdb copy is limited to in-frame clones, with some not included. The sample consists of roughly 160,000 clones, about 80% of them appearing once. The receptor comes from a man under 40 in good health and CMV-seronegative. V gene TRBV9 combines with J gene TRBJ2-7; tentatively, D is TRBD2 (6 bases). The specimen was PBMCs. In DNA, the CDR3 is TGTGCCAGCAGCGTAGTGGACTACTCCTACGAGCAGTACTTC. This encodes CASSVVDYSYEQYF.